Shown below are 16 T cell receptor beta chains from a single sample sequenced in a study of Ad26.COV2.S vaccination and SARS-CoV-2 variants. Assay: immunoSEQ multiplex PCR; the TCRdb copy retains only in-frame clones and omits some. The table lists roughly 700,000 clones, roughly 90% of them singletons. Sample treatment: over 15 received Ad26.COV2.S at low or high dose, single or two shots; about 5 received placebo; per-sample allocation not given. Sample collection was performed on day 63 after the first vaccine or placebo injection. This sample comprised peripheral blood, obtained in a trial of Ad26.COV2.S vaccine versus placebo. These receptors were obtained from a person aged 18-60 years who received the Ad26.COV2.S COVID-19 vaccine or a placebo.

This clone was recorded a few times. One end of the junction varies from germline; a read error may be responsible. The chain's CDR3 is CASSQDPGTAAFW. The CDR3 bases are TGTGCCAGCAGCCAAGATCCCGGGACAGCCGCCTTCTGG. This rearrangement joins TRBV3-1 (or the pseudogene TRBV3-2) to TRBJ2-7, with 7 bases aligning to TRBD1. This CDR3 is 13 amino acids long. CDR1 and CDR2 from the germline V gene are LGHDT and YNNKEL (reference sequence).

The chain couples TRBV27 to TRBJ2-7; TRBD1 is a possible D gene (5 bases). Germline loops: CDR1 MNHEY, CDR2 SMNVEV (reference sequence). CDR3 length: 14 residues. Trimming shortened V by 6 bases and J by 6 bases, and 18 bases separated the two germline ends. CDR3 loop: CASSNRASRGEQYF. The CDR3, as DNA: TGTGCCAGCAGCAATAGGGCCTCAAGGGGCGAGCAGTACTTC.

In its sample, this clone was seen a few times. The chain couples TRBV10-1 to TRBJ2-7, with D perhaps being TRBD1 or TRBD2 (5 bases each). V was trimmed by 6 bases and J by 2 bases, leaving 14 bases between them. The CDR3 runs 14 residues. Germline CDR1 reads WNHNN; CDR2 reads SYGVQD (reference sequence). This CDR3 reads CASSGDGRTYEQYF. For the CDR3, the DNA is TGCGCCAGCAGCGGGGACGGACGAACCTACGAGCAGTACTTC.

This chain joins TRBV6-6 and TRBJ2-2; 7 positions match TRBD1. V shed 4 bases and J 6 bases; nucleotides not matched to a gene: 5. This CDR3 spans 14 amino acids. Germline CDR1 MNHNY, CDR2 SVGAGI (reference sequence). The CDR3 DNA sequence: TGTGCCAGCAGTTTTGATGGGACAGCCGGGGAGCTGTTTTTT. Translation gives CASSFDGTAGELFF.

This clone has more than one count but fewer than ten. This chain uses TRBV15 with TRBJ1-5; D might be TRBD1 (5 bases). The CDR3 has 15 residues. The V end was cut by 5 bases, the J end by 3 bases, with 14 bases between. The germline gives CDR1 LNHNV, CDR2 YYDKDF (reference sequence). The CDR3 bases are TGTGCCACCAGCCTAGAACCCAGGGCCAATCAGCCCCAGCATTTT. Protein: CATSLEPRANQPQHF.

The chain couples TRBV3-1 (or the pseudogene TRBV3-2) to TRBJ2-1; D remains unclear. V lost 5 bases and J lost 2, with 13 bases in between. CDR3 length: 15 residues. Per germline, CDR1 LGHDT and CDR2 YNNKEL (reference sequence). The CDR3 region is CASSIPRTTYNEQFF. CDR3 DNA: TGTGCCAGCAGCATCCCCCGTACTACCTACAATGAGCAGTTCTTC.

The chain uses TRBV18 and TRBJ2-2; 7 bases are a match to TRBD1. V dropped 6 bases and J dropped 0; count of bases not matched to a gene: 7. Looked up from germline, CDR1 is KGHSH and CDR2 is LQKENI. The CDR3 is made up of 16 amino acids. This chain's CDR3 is CASSPRDRANTGELFF. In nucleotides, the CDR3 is TGTGCCAGCTCCCCCCGGGACAGAGCGAACACCGGGGAGCTGTTTTTT.

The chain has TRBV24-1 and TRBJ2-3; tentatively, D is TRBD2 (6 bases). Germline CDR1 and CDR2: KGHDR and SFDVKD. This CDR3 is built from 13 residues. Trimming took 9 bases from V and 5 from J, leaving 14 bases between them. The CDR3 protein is CATGAGIEDTQYF. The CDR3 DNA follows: TGTGCCACCGGGGCGGGGATAGAAGATACGCAGTATTTT.

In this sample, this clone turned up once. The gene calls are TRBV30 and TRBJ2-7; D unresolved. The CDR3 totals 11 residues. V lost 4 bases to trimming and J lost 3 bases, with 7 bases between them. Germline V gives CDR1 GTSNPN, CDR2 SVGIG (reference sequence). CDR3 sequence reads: CAWKSDYEQYF. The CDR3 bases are TGTGCCTGGAAAAGCGACTACGAGCAGTACTTC.

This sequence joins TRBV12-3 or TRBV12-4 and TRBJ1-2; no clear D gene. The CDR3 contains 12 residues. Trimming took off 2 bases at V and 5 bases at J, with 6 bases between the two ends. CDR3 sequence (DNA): TGTGCCAGCAGTTTACAGTATTATGGCTACACCTTC. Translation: CASSLQYYGYTF.

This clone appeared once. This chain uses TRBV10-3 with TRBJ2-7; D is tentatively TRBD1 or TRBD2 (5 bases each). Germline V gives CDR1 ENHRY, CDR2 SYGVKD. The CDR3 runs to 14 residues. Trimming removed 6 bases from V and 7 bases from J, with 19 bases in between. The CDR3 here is CAIRAGTQPREQYF. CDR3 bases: TGTGCCATCAGAGCCGGGACGCAGCCTAGAGAGCAGTACTTC.

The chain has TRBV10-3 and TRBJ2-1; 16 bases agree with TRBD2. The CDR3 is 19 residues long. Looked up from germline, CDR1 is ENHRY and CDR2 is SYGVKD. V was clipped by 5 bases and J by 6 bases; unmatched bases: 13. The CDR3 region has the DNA TGTGCCATCAGTCCCCTGGTATGGGGGACTAGCGGGGGGGTCAATGAGCAGTTCTTC. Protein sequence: CAISPLVWGTSGGVNEQFF.

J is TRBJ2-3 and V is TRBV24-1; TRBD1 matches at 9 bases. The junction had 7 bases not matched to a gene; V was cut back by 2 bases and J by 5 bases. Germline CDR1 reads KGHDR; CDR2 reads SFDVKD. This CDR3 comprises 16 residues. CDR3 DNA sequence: TGTGCCACCAGTGATTCCAGGACAGGGGCGGTAGATACGCAGTATTTT. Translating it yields CATSDSRTGAVDTQYF.

The CDR3 bases are TGTGCCAGTAGTACCACACCGTGGACGGTGCAGTTCTTC. Encoded protein: CASSTTPWTVQFF. This chain connects TRBV19 to TRBJ2-1; unclear D gene. The CDR3 runs 13 residues. Germline CDR1 and CDR2: LNHDA and SQIVND (reference sequence). V lost 4 bases and J 12 bases, leaving 16 bases between the germline ends.

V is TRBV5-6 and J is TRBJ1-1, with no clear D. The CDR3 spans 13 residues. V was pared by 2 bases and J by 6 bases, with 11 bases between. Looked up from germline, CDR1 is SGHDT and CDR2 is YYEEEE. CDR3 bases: TGTGCCAGCAGCTTCCCCCAGGCGGCTGAAGCTTTCTTT. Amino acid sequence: CASSFPQAAEAFF. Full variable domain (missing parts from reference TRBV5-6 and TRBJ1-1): DAGVTQSPTHLIKTRGQQVTLRCSPKSGHDTVSWYQQALGQGPQFIFQYYEEEERQRGNFPDRFSGHQFPNYSSELNVNALLLGDSALYLCASSFPQAAEAFFGQGTRLTVV.

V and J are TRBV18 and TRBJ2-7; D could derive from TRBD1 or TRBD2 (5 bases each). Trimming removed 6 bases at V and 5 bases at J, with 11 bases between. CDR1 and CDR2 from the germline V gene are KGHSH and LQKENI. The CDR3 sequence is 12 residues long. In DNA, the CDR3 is TGTGCCAGCTCCCTTTGGGGGAACGAGCAGTACTTC. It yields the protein CASSLWGNEQYF. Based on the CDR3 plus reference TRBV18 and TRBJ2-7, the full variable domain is NAGVMQNPRHLVRRRGQEARLRCSPMKGHSHVYWYRQLPEEGLKFMVYLQKENIIDESGMPKERFSAEFPKEGPSILRIQQVVRGDSAAYFCASSLWGNEQYFGPGTRLTVT.